The T cell receptor (beta chain) described here comes from a study of cytomegalovirus exposure and HLA in healthy donors. General observations from the study: Per a later analysis, HLA-associated TCR beta chains showed more clonal expansion than other, equally common TCR beta chains. The listing of roughly 160 TCR beta chains classed them as cytomegalovirus-associated. One variant, a missense change in DCLRE1C, was linked in a later analysis to TCR beta V- and J-gene trimming.

For this clone: The target antigen is unknown.

PCR primers comprised 60 Vbeta and 13 Jbeta primers. Sequencing was performed with immunoSEQ multiplex PCR; in TCRdb, only in-frame clones are kept and a portion is missing. The repertoire includes fewer than 80,000 clones, about 77% of them detected once, and 5% to 6.5% sits in the top ten. This CDR3 has 14 amino acids. Germline values: CDR1 SGHVS, CDR2 FQNEAQ. The ends lost 5 bases at V and 2 bases at J; junction bases unmatched: 3. The chain employs TRBV7-8 and TRBJ2-3; the match to TRBD2 covers 8 bases. The origin of this receptor is a woman in her twenties or thirties in good health and CMV-seronegative. Sequenced material: PBMCs. CDR3 loop: CASSTTSATDTQYF. CDR3 coding DNA: TGTGCCAGCAGCACGACTAGCGCCACAGATACGCAGTATTTT.